This TCR beta chain is from a study of cytomegalovirus exposure and HLA in healthy donors. The study's findings and limits: Associated with cytomegalovirus, according to the listing, were around 160 TCR beta chains. A reported reduction in N-insertions relative to the approximately 640-donor mean was seen in an Asian-associated ancestry cluster in a later analysis. Cytomegalovirus status was reportedly diagnosed by the classifier with high specificity and sensitivity.

About this clone: The antigen is undetermined.

PCR primers comprised 60 Vbeta and 13 Jbeta primers. Profiled with immunoSEQ multiplex PCR; TCRdb holds only in-frame clones, not every one. This table holds 85,000 to 100,000 clones, about four fifths found once. Each donor's status was that of a healthy bone marrow donor. The CDR3 has 17 residues. Germline CDR1 is SGHNT and CDR2 is YYREEE (reference sequence). Trimming at V came to 1 base and at J to 0 bases, leaving 6 bases not matched to a gene. The TCR sequence derives from a female donor in good health and CMV-seropositive. Sample: PBMCs. The rearrangement links TRBV5-4 to TRBJ2-3; 9 nucleotides match TRBD2. In DNA, the CDR3 is TGTGCCAGCAGCTTGATTCTAGCGGGGTCTAGCACAGATACGCAGTATTTT. Amino acid sequence: CASSLILAGSSTDTQYF.